This entry is about one T cell receptor (beta chain). This sample was taken from a study of blood T cell repertoires in COVID-19. For the study at large: The United States, Italy and Spain supplied acute and convalescent COVID-19 samples.

Authors' data handling: Amplifying reference gene primers gave estimates of nucleated cell counts. Sequencing used immunoSEQ multiplex PCR; TCRdb keeps in-frame clones, though not all of them. The D gene and trimming were derived from the DNA, and the V and J assignments and clone size from that table. The sample lists about 150,000 clones, around 83% occurring once. This CDR3 comprises 14 residues. J lost 1 base, V lost 6 bases, and 0 bases had no gene match. Germline V CDR1 and CDR2: SNHLY, FYNNEI. Sequenced sample: peripheral blood. This chain connects TRBV2 to TRBJ1-4; 9 nucleotides agree with TRBD1. This receptor was obtained from an older woman with acute or convalescent COVID-19. This CDR3 is CASRGQGTNEKLFF. CDR3 DNA sequence: TGTGCCAGCAGGGGACAGGGAACTAATGAAAAACTGTTTTTT.